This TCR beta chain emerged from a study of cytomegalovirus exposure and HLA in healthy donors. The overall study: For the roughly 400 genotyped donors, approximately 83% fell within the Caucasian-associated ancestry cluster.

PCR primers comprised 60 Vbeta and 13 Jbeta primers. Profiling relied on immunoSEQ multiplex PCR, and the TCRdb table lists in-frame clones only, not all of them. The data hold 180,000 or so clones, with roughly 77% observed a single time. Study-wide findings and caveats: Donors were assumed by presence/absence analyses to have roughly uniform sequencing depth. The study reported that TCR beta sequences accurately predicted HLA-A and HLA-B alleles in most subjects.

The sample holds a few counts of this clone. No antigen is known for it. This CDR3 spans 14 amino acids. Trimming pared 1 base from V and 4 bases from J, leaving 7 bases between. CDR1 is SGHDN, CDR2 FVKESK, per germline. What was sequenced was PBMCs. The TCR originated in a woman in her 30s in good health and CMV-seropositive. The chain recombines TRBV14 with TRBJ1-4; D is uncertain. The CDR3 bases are TGTGCCAGCAGCCAAGGAGGGTATAATGAAAAACTGTTTTTT. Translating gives CASSQGGYNEKLFF. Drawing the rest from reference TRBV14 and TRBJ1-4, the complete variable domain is EAGVTQFPSHSVIEKGQTVTLRCDPISGHDNLYWYRRVMGKEIKFLLHFVKESKQDESGMPNNRFLAERTGGTYSTLKVQPAELEDSGVYFCASSQGGYNEKLFFGSGTQLSVL.